This T cell receptor beta chain was recovered during a study of T cell changes during pregnancy in multiple sclerosis. Only in-frame clones appear in the TCRdb table, and some are missing; sequencing was by immunoSEQ multiplex PCR. Among around 70,000 clones listed, roughly 93% were seen once. This CDR3 region has 15 residues. With V trimmed by 3 bases and J by 0 bases, 4 bases remained unmatched. Per the germline V gene, CDR1 is SGHRS and CDR2 is YFSETQ. This rearrangement joins TRBV5-1 to TRBJ1-1; 8 nucleotides line up with TRBD1. The specimen comprised peripheral blood, sampled in the third trimester of pregnancy. This TCR was sampled from a female donor with multiple sclerosis, enrolled in a pregnancy study. This chain's CDR3 is CASSSGQGMNTEAFF. The CDR3 bases are TGCGCCAGCAGCTCCGGACAGGGAATGAACACTGAAGCTTTCTTT.